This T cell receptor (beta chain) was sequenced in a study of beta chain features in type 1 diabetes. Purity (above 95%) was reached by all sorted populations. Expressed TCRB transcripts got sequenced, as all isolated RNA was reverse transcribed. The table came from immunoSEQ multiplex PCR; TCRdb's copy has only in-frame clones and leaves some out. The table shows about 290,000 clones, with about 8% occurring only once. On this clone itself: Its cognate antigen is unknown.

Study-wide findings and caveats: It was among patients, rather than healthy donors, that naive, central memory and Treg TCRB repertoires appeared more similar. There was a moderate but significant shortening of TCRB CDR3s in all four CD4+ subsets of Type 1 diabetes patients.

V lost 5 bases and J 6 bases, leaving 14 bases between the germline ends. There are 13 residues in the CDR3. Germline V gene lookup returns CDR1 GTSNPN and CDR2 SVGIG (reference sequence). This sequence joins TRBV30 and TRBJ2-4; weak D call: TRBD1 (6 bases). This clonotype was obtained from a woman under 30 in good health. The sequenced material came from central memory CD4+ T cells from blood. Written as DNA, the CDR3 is TGTGCCTGGGCTTCAGGGGTAGGAAACATTCAGTACTTC. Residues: CAWASGVGNIQYF.